This T cell receptor (beta chain) came from a study of cytomegalovirus exposure and HLA in healthy donors. Study-wide results and caveats: Generally TCR sequences proved uncommon, though certain public TCRs appeared in numerous donors. Diagnosis of cytomegalovirus status made by the classifier reportedly showed high specificity and sensitivity.

The protocol was immunoSEQ multiplex PCR, while the TCRdb copy is restricted to in-frame clones and leaves out a portion. Counted here are over 200,000 clones, roughly 83% occurring once; the ten biggest clones make up roughly 5.5%. In germline, CDR1 is SQVTM, CDR2 ANQGSEA. The trim removed 1 base at V and 2 bases at J, leaving 3 bases unmatched. The CDR3 is made up of 14 amino acids. The donors were part of the validation cohort of 95 to 150 subjects. That cohort was separate from the first cohort, which comprised under 750 subjects. In regard to this clone: The antigen is not known.

The genes are TRBV29-1 and TRBJ1-2; 8 positions agree with TRBD1. This clonotype was sampled from a young woman in good health and CMV-seronegative. The specimen sequenced was PBMCs. In DNA, the CDR3 is TGCAGCGTTGAAGGCAGGGGGCGCAACTATGGCTACACCTTC. This codes for CSVEGRGRNYGYTF.